Listed below are T cell receptor beta chains from one sample, sequenced in a study of CD8 T cells in ankylosing spondylitis. TCRdb processed the 5' RACE reads anew with MiXCR; each CDR3 protein has one entry. There are some 150,000 distinct CDR3 sequences in the sample; approximately 48% occur only once, and 13% to 15% lies in the top ten. Sequenced: synovial fluid, either unsorted or a sorted T cell fraction (not recorded which). The receptors derive from a male donor with ankylosing spondylitis. CDR3s include the opening cysteine and the closing phenylalanine or tryptophan. The D gene is left open where the match is weak. Clone sizes are given selectively: once, few, many, or a class where the clone is expanded.

j_call: TRBJ2-2; v_call: TRBV4-1; d_call: NA; clone_size: NA; cdr3_nt: TGCGCCAGCAGCCAAGTACTCAGGGACACCGGGGAGCTGTTTTTT; cdr3_aa: CASSQVLRDTGELFF
j_call: TRBJ2-5; v_call: TRBV6-6; d_call: NA; clone_size: NA; cdr3_nt: TGTGCCACCGTGGCTCTAGGAGGAGAGACCCAGTACTTC; cdr3_aa: CATVALGGETQYF
j_call: TRBJ2-1; v_call: TRBV6-2/TRBV6-3; d_call: NA; clone_size: NA; cdr3_nt: TGTGCCAGCAGTTACTCGACGGGAAGACATGAGCAGTTCTTC; cdr3_aa: CASSYSTGRHEQFF
j_call: TRBJ2-6; v_call: TRBV11-1; d_call: NA; clone_size: NA; cdr3_nt: TGTGCCAGCAGCTTAGCCCGGACGGGACTTAGGTCTGGGGCCAACGTCCTGACTTTC; cdr3_aa: CASSLARTGLRSGANVLTF
j_call: TRBJ1-2; v_call: TRBV30; d_call: NA; clone_size: NA; cdr3_nt: TGTGCCTGGAAAGGTCGCGACTATGGCTACACCTTC; cdr3_aa: CAWKGRDYGYTF
j_call: TRBJ2-7; v_call: TRBV7-2; d_call: NA; clone_size: NA; cdr3_nt: TGTGTCAGCAGCCACAAACCCCCAGAATCTACCTACGAGCAGTACTTC; cdr3_aa: CVSSHKPPESTYEQYF
j_call: TRBJ1-1; v_call: TRBV6-5; d_call: NA; clone_size: NA; cdr3_nt: TGTGCCAGCAGTTGGAGGGGGAACATGAACACTGAAGCTTTCTTT; cdr3_aa: CASSWRGNMNTEAFF
j_call: TRBJ2-7; v_call: TRBV28; d_call: TRBD2; clone_size: few; cdr3_nt: TGTGCCAGCAGTTCAGGACTAGCGGGAACTGACGAGCAGTACTTC; cdr3_aa: CASSSGLAGTDEQYF
j_call: TRBJ2-1; v_call: TRBV27; d_call: NA; clone_size: few; cdr3_nt: TGTGCCAGCAGTCCCCGAGATAGCTCCTACAATGAGCAGTTCTTC; cdr3_aa: CASSPRDSSYNEQFF
j_call: TRBJ2-3; v_call: TRBV15; d_call: NA; clone_size: NA; cdr3_nt: TGTGCCACCAGCAGAGGGGATACAGATACGCAGTATTTT; cdr3_aa: CATSRGDTDTQYF
j_call: TRBJ1-1; v_call: TRBV30; d_call: NA; clone_size: many; cdr3_nt: TGTGCCTGGAATCCCGGGATCGAAGCTTTCTTT; cdr3_aa: CAWNPGIEAFF
j_call: TRBJ2-1; v_call: TRBV28; d_call: TRBD2; clone_size: NA; cdr3_nt: TGTGCCAGCAAGATAGCGGGAGGAAGTAGGGATGAGCAGTTCTTC; cdr3_aa: CASKIAGGSRDEQFF
j_call: TRBJ2-7; v_call: TRBV27; d_call: TRBD1; clone_size: few; cdr3_nt: TGTGCCAGCAGTTTATCTCCGGACAGGGTAGGCGAGCAGTACTTC; cdr3_aa: CASSLSPDRVGEQYF
j_call: TRBJ1-3; v_call: TRBV5-1; d_call: NA; clone_size: once; cdr3_nt: TGCGCCAGCAGCTCGCTCGGGCGTGGAAACACCATATATTTT; cdr3_aa: CASSSLGRGNTIYF
j_call: TRBJ2-7; v_call: TRBV5-8; d_call: NA; clone_size: few; cdr3_nt: TGTGCCAGCAGCCCTGATCCATCCTACGAGCAGTACTTC; cdr3_aa: CASSPDPSYEQYF
j_call: TRBJ1-3; v_call: TRBV9; d_call: NA; clone_size: NA; cdr3_nt: TGTGCCAGCAGCGGACAGTCTTTTGGAAACACCATATATTTT; cdr3_aa: CASSGQSFGNTIYF